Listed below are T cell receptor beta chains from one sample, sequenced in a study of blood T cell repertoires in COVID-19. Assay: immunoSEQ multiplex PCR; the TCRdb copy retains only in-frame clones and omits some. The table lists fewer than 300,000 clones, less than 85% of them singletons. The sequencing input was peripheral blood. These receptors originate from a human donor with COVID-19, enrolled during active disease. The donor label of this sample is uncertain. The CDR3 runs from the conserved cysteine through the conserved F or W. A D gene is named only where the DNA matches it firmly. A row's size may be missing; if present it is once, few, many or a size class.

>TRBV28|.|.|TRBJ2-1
CASSPHEAYREQFF
TGTGCCAGCAGTCCACACGAGGCTTATCGTGAGCAGTTCTTC
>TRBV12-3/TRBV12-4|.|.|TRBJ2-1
CASSVDSSEQFF
TGTGCCAGCAGTGTGGACAGCTCCGAGCAGTTCTTC
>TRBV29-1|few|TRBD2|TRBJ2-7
CSVSGTSGYYEQYF
TGCAGCGTTTCCGGGACTAGCGGTTACTACGAGCAGTACTTC
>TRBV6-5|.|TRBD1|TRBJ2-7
CASTSDRGDEQYF
TGTGCCAGCACCTCCGACAGGGGTGACGAGCAGTACTTC
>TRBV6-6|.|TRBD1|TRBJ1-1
CASSLTGSNTEAFF
TGTGCCAGCAGTTTGACAGGGTCGAACACTGAAGCTTTCTTT
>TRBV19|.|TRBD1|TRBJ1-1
CASSGTGGGTEAFF
TGTGCCAGTAGCGGGACAGGAGGGGGCACTGAAGCTTTCTTT
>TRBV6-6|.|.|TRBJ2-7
CASSYSFPSDYEQYF
TGTGCCAGCAGTTACTCTTTCCCTAGCGACTACGAGCAGTACTTC
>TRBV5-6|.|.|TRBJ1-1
CASSLWGLGTEAFF
TGTGCCAGCAGCTTGTGGGGGCTGGGCACTGAAGCTTTCTTT
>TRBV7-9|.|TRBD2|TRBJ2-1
CASSLTSGRDEQFF
TGTGCCAGCAGCTTAACTAGCGGGAGGGATGAGCAGTTCTTC
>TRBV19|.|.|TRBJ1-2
CASNPRDSPHYGYTF
TGTGCCAGTAACCCTCGGGACTCCCCTCACTATGGCTACACCTTC